A selection of T cell receptor beta chains follows, all from one sample in a study of T cells in Graves' hyperthyroidism and ophthalmopathy. TCRdb processed the multiplex PCR reads anew with MiXCR; each CDR3 protein has one entry. Here the sample spans about 400,000 distinct CDR3 sequences, around 14% being singletons. Input material: blood. The receptors shown here come from a woman aged 18-30 years with Graves' hyperthyroidism. The CDR3 runs from the conserved cysteine through the conserved F or W. A D gene is named only where the DNA matches it firmly. The size entry is marked missing in some rows and otherwise reads once, few, many or a size class.

abundance: many
d_gene: .
v_gene: TRBV28
j_gene: TRBJ1-4
CDR3aa: CASSLPGRSEKLFF
CDR3nt: TGTGCCAGCAGTTTACCAGGGAGAAGTGAAAAACTGTTTTTT

abundance: .
d_gene: .
v_gene: TRBV20-1
j_gene: TRBJ2-3
CDR3aa: CSAPRGDTQYF
CDR3nt: TGCAGTGCTCCTCGTGGAGATACGCAGTATTTT

abundance: many
d_gene: .
v_gene: TRBV20-1
j_gene: TRBJ1-2
CDR3aa: CSAPGPGLLNYGYTF
CDR3nt: TGCAGTGCCCCCGGACCCGGATTACTTAACTATGGCTACACCTTC

abundance: few
d_gene: .
v_gene: TRBV4-2
j_gene: TRBJ2-3
CDR3aa: CASSQESHADTQYF
CDR3nt: TGTGCCAGCAGCCAAGAGTCCCACGCAGATACGCAGTATTTT

abundance: many
d_gene: TRBD2
v_gene: TRBV2
j_gene: TRBJ2-5
CDR3aa: CASSGLAGGETQYF
CDR3nt: TGTGCCAGCAGTGGGCTAGCGGGGGGAGAGACCCAGTACTTC

abundance: many
d_gene: .
v_gene: TRBV6-1
j_gene: TRBJ1-2
CDR3aa: CASSRQRSLNYGYTF
CDR3nt: TGTGCCAGCAGTCGCCAGAGATCTTTGAACTATGGCTACACCTTC

abundance: .
d_gene: .
v_gene: TRBV3-1
j_gene: TRBJ2-5
CDR3aa: CASSQDLTGQQTQYF
CDR3nt: TGTGCCAGCAGCCAAGATCTCACAGGGCAACAGACCCAGTACTTC

abundance: many
d_gene: TRBD2
v_gene: TRBV7-9
j_gene: TRBJ2-1
CDR3aa: CASSLYSAAGGSYNEQFF
CDR3nt: TGTGCCAGCAGCTTATATAGCGCAGCGGGAGGCTCCTACAATGAGCAGTTCTTC

abundance: many
d_gene: .
v_gene: TRBV7-9
j_gene: TRBJ1-2
CDR3aa: CASSSNTGNYGYTF
CDR3nt: TGTGCCAGCAGCTCCAATACAGGGAACTATGGCTACACCTTC

abundance: .
d_gene: TRBD1
v_gene: TRBV7-9
j_gene: TRBJ2-7
CDR3aa: CASSSSKDRAEQYF
CDR3nt: TGTGCCAGCAGCTCGAGCAAAGACAGGGCCGAGCAGTACTTC

abundance: many
d_gene: TRBD2
v_gene: TRBV18
j_gene: TRBJ2-1
CDR3aa: CASSTSGRVEQFF
CDR3nt: TGTGCCAGCTCAACTAGCGGGAGAGTTGAGCAGTTCTTC

abundance: many
d_gene: .
v_gene: TRBV18
j_gene: TRBJ1-2
CDR3aa: CASSPEQTTNYGYTF
CDR3nt: TGTGCCAGCTCACCCGAACAGACTACTAACTATGGCTACACCTTC

abundance: .
d_gene: .
v_gene: TRBV12-3/TRBV12-4
j_gene: TRBJ2-2
CDR3aa: CASSEGWEFSGELFF
CDR3nt: TGTGCCAGCAGCGAAGGGTGGGAGTTCTCCGGGGAGCTGTTTTTT

abundance: few
d_gene: TRBD2
v_gene: TRBV20-1
j_gene: TRBJ2-3
CDR3aa: CSASSLAGVGGTQYF
CDR3nt: TGCAGTGCTAGTTCCCTAGCGGGAGTCGGGGGTACGCAGTATTTT

abundance: .
d_gene: .
v_gene: TRBV10-3
j_gene: TRBJ2-6
CDR3aa: CAISESTISGANVLTF
CDR3nt: TGTGCCATCAGTGAGTCGACGATCTCTGGGGCCAACGTCCTGACTTTC

abundance: many
d_gene: .
v_gene: TRBV30
j_gene: TRBJ1-4
CDR3aa: CAWSVAAEKLFF
CDR3nt: TGTGCCTGGAGTGTAGCAGCTGAAAAACTGTTTTTT

abundance: many
d_gene: .
v_gene: TRBV9
j_gene: TRBJ2-1
CDR3aa: CASSVPSSGARGYEQFF
CDR3nt: TGTGCCAGCAGCGTACCCTCGTCCGGGGCGAGGGGATATGAGCAGTTCTTC

abundance: many
d_gene: .
v_gene: TRBV7-9
j_gene: TRBJ2-5
CDR3aa: CASSSGTALEETQYF
CDR3nt: TGTGCCAGCAGCTCAGGGACCGCCCTCGAAGAGACCCAGTACTTC

abundance: many
d_gene: .
v_gene: TRBV7-7
j_gene: TRBJ2-3
CDR3aa: CASSLAPGLLTDTQYF
CDR3nt: TGTGCTAGCAGCTTAGCACCGGGACTCCTCACAGATACGCAGTATTTT

abundance: many
d_gene: .
v_gene: TRBV6-1
j_gene: TRBJ2-2
CDR3aa: CASSYNHDTGELFF
CDR3nt: TGTGCCAGCAGTTATAACCACGACACCGGGGAGCTGTTTTTT

abundance: many
d_gene: TRBD2
v_gene: TRBV12-5
j_gene: TRBJ2-2
CDR3aa: CASGSPQRELAGELFF
CDR3nt: TGTGCTAGTGGTTCCCCCCAGCGGGAGTTGGCCGGGGAGCTGTTTTTT

abundance: few
d_gene: TRBD1
v_gene: TRBV25-1
j_gene: TRBJ1-2
CDR3aa: CASSENRGVYGYTF
CDR3nt: TGTGCCAGCAGTGAGAACAGGGGAGTCTATGGCTACACCTTC

abundance: many
d_gene: .
v_gene: TRBV27
j_gene: TRBJ1-4
CDR3aa: CASSPAPGTGDEKLFF
CDR3nt: TGTGCCAGCAGTCCCGCCCCCGGGACCGGGGATGAAAAACTGTTTTTT

abundance: many
d_gene: TRBD2
v_gene: TRBV7-2
j_gene: TRBJ2-3
CDR3aa: CASSGLASTDTQYF
CDR3nt: TGTGCCAGCAGCGGACTAGCTAGCACAGATACGCAGTATTTT

abundance: many
d_gene: TRBD2
v_gene: TRBV7-8
j_gene: TRBJ2-3
CDR3aa: CASSYNPGTSGGDTQYF
CDR3nt: TGTGCCAGCAGCTACAACCCCGGGACTAGCGGTGGAGATACGCAGTATTTT

abundance: .
d_gene: TRBD1
v_gene: TRBV19
j_gene: TRBJ2-1
CDR3aa: CASAGGQGVYNEQFF
CDR3nt: TGTGCCAGTGCTGGGGGACAGGGGGTGTACAATGAGCAGTTCTTC

abundance: many
d_gene: .
v_gene: TRBV2
j_gene: TRBJ1-6
CDR3aa: CASSKTYSPLHF
CDR3nt: TGTGCCAGCAGTAAGACCTATTCACCCCTCCACTTT

abundance: few
d_gene: .
v_gene: TRBV5-8
j_gene: TRBJ1-1
CDR3aa: CASSSTFEMNTEAFF
CDR3nt: TGTGCCAGCAGCTCCACTTTTGAGATGAACACTGAAGCTTTCTTT

abundance: many
d_gene: TRBD1
v_gene: TRBV6-1
j_gene: TRBJ1-1
CDR3aa: CASSFGQGHTEAFF
CDR3nt: TGTGCCAGCAGTTTTGGACAGGGGCACACTGAAGCTTTCTTT

abundance: few
d_gene: .
v_gene: TRBV4-1
j_gene: TRBJ2-1
CDR3aa: CASSQDEASSYNEQFF
CDR3nt: TGCGCCAGCAGCCAAGATGAGGCTAGCTCCTACAATGAGCAGTTCTTC

abundance: many
d_gene: .
v_gene: TRBV9
j_gene: TRBJ1-3
CDR3aa: CASSVAGSGNTIYF
CDR3nt: TGTGCCAGCAGCGTAGCGGGGTCTGGAAACACCATATATTTT

abundance: .
d_gene: .
v_gene: TRBV6-1
j_gene: TRBJ1-1
CDR3aa: CASSHTPPLNTEAFF
CDR3nt: TGTGCCAGCAGCCATACCCCCCCCCTTAACACTGAAGCTTTCTTT

abundance: many
d_gene: TRBD2
v_gene: TRBV28
j_gene: TRBJ2-5
CDR3aa: CASSWRGGVSKTQYF
CDR3nt: TGTGCCAGCAGTTGGCGCGGGGGGGTTAGCAAGACCCAGTACTTC

abundance: many
d_gene: .
v_gene: TRBV7-9
j_gene: TRBJ2-5
CDR3aa: CASSLRVGRAQAGTQYF
CDR3nt: TGTGCCAGCAGCTTAAGGGTTGGACGGGCCCAGGCGGGGACCCAGTACTTC

abundance: many
d_gene: TRBD1
v_gene: TRBV20-1
j_gene: TRBJ2-1
CDR3aa: CSALGQGAYRRSYNEQFF
CDR3nt: TGCAGTGCTCTCGGACAGGGGGCCTATAGACGCTCCTACAATGAGCAGTTCTTC

abundance: few
d_gene: .
v_gene: TRBV24-1
j_gene: TRBJ2-3
CDR3aa: CATSGGIGTDTQYF
CDR3nt: TGTGCCACCAGTGGAGGGATAGGGACAGATACGCAGTATTTT

abundance: .
d_gene: .
v_gene: TRBV13
j_gene: TRBJ2-7
CDR3aa: CASSAGTRFYEQYF
CDR3nt: TGTGCCAGCAGCGCGGGGACAAGATTCTACGAGCAGTACTTC

abundance: many
d_gene: .
v_gene: TRBV9
j_gene: TRBJ2-2
CDR3aa: CASSPPSNGELFF
CDR3nt: TGTGCCAGCAGCCCCCCATCCAACGGGGAGCTGTTTTTT

abundance: many
d_gene: TRBD2
v_gene: TRBV2
j_gene: TRBJ2-2
CDR3aa: CASRTSAPGGELFF
CDR3nt: TGTGCCAGCAGGACTAGCGCCCCCGGCGGGGAGCTGTTTTTT

abundance: .
d_gene: TRBD1
v_gene: TRBV15
j_gene: TRBJ2-2
CDR3aa: CATQLTGGTGELFF
CDR3nt: TGTGCCACTCAGCTCACAGGGGGCACCGGGGAGCTGTTTTTT

abundance: many
d_gene: TRBD1
v_gene: TRBV5-1
j_gene: TRBJ1-1
CDR3aa: CASTNLRTGGNTEAFF
CDR3nt: TGCGCCAGCACAAATCTTCGGACAGGGGGGAACACTGAAGCTTTCTTT

abundance: many
d_gene: TRBD1
v_gene: TRBV5-8
j_gene: TRBJ2-1
CDR3aa: CASSLNRGWEQFF
CDR3nt: TGTGCCAGCAGCCTCAACAGGGGTTGGGAGCAGTTCTTC

abundance: .
d_gene: .
v_gene: TRBV29-1
j_gene: TRBJ2-3
CDR3aa: CSVETTESSTDTQYF
CDR3nt: TGCAGCGTTGAAACTACAGAATCTAGCACAGATACGCAGTATTTT

abundance: many
d_gene: TRBD2
v_gene: TRBV11-2
j_gene: TRBJ2-3
CDR3aa: CASSWRTSEADTQYF
CDR3nt: TGTGCCAGCAGCTGGAGGACTAGCGAAGCAGATACGCAGTATTTT

abundance: many
d_gene: .
v_gene: TRBV27
j_gene: TRBJ1-4
CDR3aa: CASSIQGLTGEKLFF
CDR3nt: TGTGCCAGCAGTATCCAGGGCCTCACAGGGGAAAAACTGTTTTTT

abundance: many
d_gene: .
v_gene: TRBV5-1
j_gene: TRBJ1-2
CDR3aa: CASSPGTSLNYGYTF
CDR3nt: TGCGCCAGCAGCCCGGGGACCTCCCTTAACTATGGCTACACCTTC

abundance: many
d_gene: .
v_gene: TRBV6-1
j_gene: TRBJ2-7
CDR3aa: CASSYSTDSYSEQYF
CDR3nt: TGTGCCAGCAGTTATTCGACAGATTCCTACTCCGAGCAGTACTTC

abundance: many
d_gene: .
v_gene: TRBV20-1
j_gene: TRBJ1-2
CDR3aa: CSAGIQGTNYGYTF
CDR3nt: TGCAGTGCTGGGATACAGGGCACCAACTATGGCTACACCTTC

abundance: many
d_gene: TRBD2
v_gene: TRBV15
j_gene: TRBJ2-7
CDR3aa: CATSSKGTSGRARVSYEQYF
CDR3nt: TGTGCCACCAGCAGCAAAGGGACTAGCGGGAGGGCCAGGGTATCCTACGAGCAGTACTTC

abundance: many
d_gene: TRBD2
v_gene: TRBV20-1
j_gene: TRBJ2-1
CDR3aa: CSATKSGSSYNEQFF
CDR3nt: TGCAGTGCTACCAAAAGCGGGAGCTCCTACAATGAGCAGTTCTTC

abundance: many
d_gene: TRBD2
v_gene: TRBV12-3/TRBV12-4
j_gene: TRBJ2-5
CDR3aa: CASRLAGGPQETQYF
CDR3nt: TGTGCCAGCAGGCTAGCGGGGGGGCCTCAAGAGACCCAGTACTTC